Following are 15 T cell receptor beta chains from one sample sequenced in a study of beta chain features in type 1 diabetes. Regarding the study as a whole: Shorter TCRB CDR3s, moderately but significantly so, marked every one of the four CD4+ subsets in Type 1 diabetes patients.

For these receptors, no antigen is known. TCRB transcripts that were expressed got sequenced, as all of the isolated RNA had been reverse transcribed. The assay was immunoSEQ multiplex PCR, and TCRdb's table has in-frame clones only and misses some. The profile covers hundreds of thousands of clones, with roughly an eighth appearing a single time and 0.017% taken by the ten largest. Sequences were obtained from naive CD4+ T cells from blood. The receptors stem from a man aged 30-40 years with type 1 diabetes.

The V and J genes are TRBV9 and TRBJ2-1; 13 bases map to TRBD2. Trimming removed 6 bases from V and 2 bases from J; junction bases left unmatched: 5. Per germline, CDR1 SGDLS and CDR2 YYNGEE. CDR3 length: 16 residues. The CDR3 loop is CASMRTSGSPYNEQFF. Here the CDR3 DNA reads TGTGCCAGCATGAGGACTAGCGGGAGTCCCTACAATGAGCAGTTCTTC.

This clone has just a few counts. The V gene is TRBV7-2, the J gene TRBJ2-7; TRBD2 aligns across 11 bases. Germline V lookup: CDR1 SGHTA, CDR2 FQGNSA. This CDR3 is 15 amino acids long. After removal of 5 bases from V and 3 bases from J, the junction contained 6 bases not matched to a gene. The CDR3 is CASSTPGTSGYEQYF. The CDR3 bases are TGTGCCAGCAGCACCCCCGGGACTAGCGGCTACGAGCAGTACTTC.

The chain employs TRBV2 and TRBJ1-2; the match to TRBD1 covers 7 bases. Germline V gene lookup returns CDR1 SNHLY and CDR2 FYNNEI. CDR3 size: 15 residues. The V gene end was trimmed by 2 bases and the J gene end by 3 bases; junction bases not matched to a gene: 6. The CDR3 here is CASSERVTGDYGYTF. The DNA of the CDR3 is TGTGCCAGCAGTGAACGGGTCACAGGGGACTATGGCTACACCTTC.

This clone turned up a few times. The chain combines TRBV18 with TRBJ2-2; a possible D gene is TRBD1 (5 bases). The CDR3 is made up of 15 amino acids. Per the germline V gene, CDR1 is KGHSH and CDR2 is LQKENI. The ends were cut back, 2 bases at V and 0 bases at J, with 7 bases in the middle. CDR3 amino acids: CASSPGAPNTGELFF. The CDR3 DNA follows: TGTGCCAGCTCACCAGGGGCGCCGAACACCGGGGAGCTGTTTTTT.

The V gene is TRBV30, the J gene TRBJ1-2; 7 positions match TRBD1. Germline lookup yields CDR1 GTSNPN and CDR2 SVGIG (reference sequence). The CDR3 is 14 amino acids. J was trimmed by 4 bases and V by 3 bases; bases with no gene match: 8. In DNA, the CDR3 is TGTGCCTGGAGGGAGGAGGGGGCGAGCTATGGCTACACCTTC. Translated: CAWREEGASYGYTF.

This clone was counted only a few times. The rearrangement links TRBV28 to TRBJ1-5; possibly TRBD1 for D (5 bases). CDR3 length equals 14 residues. Germline V gene sequence: CDR1 MDHEN, CDR2 SYDVKM. Trimming cost V 6 bases and J 3 bases, with 12 bases left between them. CDR3 region: CASSPWGVNQPQHF. As DNA, the CDR3 is TGTGCCAGCAGCCCCTGGGGCGTCAATCAGCCCCAGCATTTT.

This clone was seen a few times. This chain's CDR3 is CASSQTSGGSYEQYF. The CDR3 bases are TGTGCCAGCAGCCAGACTAGCGGGGGATCCTACGAGCAGTACTTC. The chain carries TRBV7-8 and TRBJ2-7; 12 bases match TRBD2. Germline V gene sequence: CDR1 SGHVS, CDR2 FQNEAQ. The CDR3 is made up of 15 amino acids. Unmatched junction bases numbered 3, after V lost 5 bases and J lost 1 base.

This clone was counted between two and nine times. The chain carries TRBV28 and TRBJ2-1; TRBD1 agrees at 8 bases. The CDR3 contains 14 residues. V was pared by 2 bases and J by 8 bases, with 5 bases of the junction left unmatched. The germline V gene encodes CDR1 MDHEN and CDR2 SYDVKM. The CDR3: CASSLRDRIDEQFF. Written as DNA, the CDR3 is TGTGCCAGCAGTTTACGGGACAGGATCGATGAGCAGTTCTTC.

This clone was counted a few times. The chain links TRBV5-1 to TRBJ2-3; 9 positions match TRBD1. CDR3 size: 15 residues. The ends lost 0 bases at V and 2 bases at J; junction bases unmatched: 1. The germline V gene encodes CDR1 SGHRS and CDR2 YFSETQ. The CDR3 DNA reads TGCGCCAGCAGCTTGGGGACAGGGGACACAGATACGCAGTATTTT. Its protein is CASSLGTGDTDTQYF.

The chain links TRBV4-3 to TRBJ2-2; 8 positions match TRBD1. Trimming removed 5 bases from V and 7 bases from J; junction bases left unmatched: 18. Germline-derived CDR1 and CDR2 are LGHNA and YSLEER. The CDR3 contains 18 residues. The CDR3 bases are TGCGCCAGCAGCTTTCAAAGGCCTGGACAGGGATCGGTCGGGGAGCTGTTTTTT. Translated, it gives CASSFQRPGQGSVGELFF.

The V gene is TRBV28, the J gene TRBJ1-5; D is ambiguous. Germline CDR1 is MDHEN and CDR2 is SYDVKM. The V gene lost 5 bases and the J gene lost 3 bases, with 11 bases spanning the gap. The CDR3 contains 14 residues. The CDR3 protein is CASSLGGPNQPQHF. In nucleotides, the CDR3 is TGTGCCAGCAGTCTGGGAGGGCCCAATCAGCCCCAGCATTTT.

The chain is built from TRBV6-5 and TRBJ2-7; no clear D gene. CDR1 and CDR2 from the germline V gene are MNHEY and SVGAGI. The CDR3 covers 13 residues. V was pared by 5 bases and J by 7 bases, with 15 bases between. The CDR3 sequence is CASSERLRMEQYF. The CDR3 DNA reads TGTGCCAGCAGTGAAAGATTGAGGATGGAGCAGTACTTC.

This clone was found a few times. The chain is built from TRBV7-9 and TRBJ1-1; no clear D gene. Trimming cost V 3 bases and J 2 bases, with 7 bases left between them. From germline, CDR1 is SEHNR and CDR2 FQNEAQ (reference sequence). The CDR3 runs to 13 residues. The CDR3: CASSFRANTEAFF. The CDR3 DNA is TGTGCCAGCAGCTTTCGAGCAAACACTGAAGCTTTCTTT.

The chain is built from TRBV7-9 and TRBJ2-5, with a possible D match to TRBD2 (7 bases). V shed 1 base and J shed 5 bases, with 11 bases lying between them. The CDR3 runs 14 residues. The V gene's germline CDR1 is SEHNR and CDR2 FQNEAQ (reference sequence). CDR3 protein: CASSLVWGGETQYF. DNA for the CDR3: TGTGCCAGCAGCTTAGTTTGGGGGGGCGAGACCCAGTACTTC.

This clone was detected only a few times. Other DNA sequences of this sample code for an identical CDR3. The V gene is TRBV7-9, the J gene TRBJ2-7; D ambiguous. The CDR3 runs to 11 residues. The germline V and J ends were trimmed by 5 bases and 2 bases, with 4 bases remaining between them. Germline CDR1 and CDR2: SEHNR and FQNEAQ (reference sequence). The CDR3 is CASSLTYEQYF. The CDR3, as DNA: TGTGCCAGCAGCCTAACCTACGAGCAGTACTTC.